These 2 T cell receptor beta chains were all obtained from the same sample, sequenced in a study of vaccination and CD4 T cells after COVID-19. Treatment indicated: roughly ten-day PBMC culture with coronavirus spike peptide pools or control peptides (ViraFEST assay). These receptors have no identified antigens. Sequenced with the Oncomine TCR Beta short-read assay was DNA taken from cultured CD4+ T cells. In TCRdb, the PCR reads were re-called with MiXCR into one record per CDR3 protein. The sample includes under 11,000 distinct CDR3 sequences, roughly 28% seen only once; the top ten take around 16%. This specimen was CD4+ T cells from blood, cultured in vitro, taken after SARS-CoV-2 vaccination. The receptors were sampled from a human donor who had recovered from COVID-19.

The J gene is TRBJ2-7, the V gene TRBV21-1; the table gives TRBD1 as D, unverified against the DNA. TRBV21-1 is described as a pseudogene. This CDR3 contains 17 residues. CDR3 amino acids: CASSGPKWDGGDNEQYF. The CDR3 nucleotides are TGTGCCAGCAGCGGGCCCAAATGGGATGGGGGCGACAACGAGCAGTACTTC.

The chain has TRBV7-2 and TRBJ1-1; D is uncertain. The CDR3 extends over 12 amino acids. The V end was cut by 3 bases, the J end by 9 bases, with 11 bases between. Looked up from germline, CDR1 is SGHTA and CDR2 is FQGNSA. The CDR3 DNA is TGTGCCAGCAGCTTTGCTGGGGTTAAAGCTTTCTTT. It translates to CASSFAGVKAFF.